This T cell receptor beta chain was observed in a study of blood T cell repertoires in COVID-19. Overall study: The United States, Italy and Spain provided the acute and convalescent COVID-19 samples. PBMCs, B-cell-depleted T cells, or T cells provided the cDNA or gDNA that made up the material.

With respect to this clone: Other DNA sequences of this sample code for an identical CDR3.

CDR1 and CDR2 from the germline V gene are SGHAT and FQNNGV. The CDR3 runs 16 residues. Trimming cost V 4 bases and J 5 bases, with 18 bases left between them. In the original analysis: Nucleated cell number was recorded as an estimate derived from reference gene primer amplification. Clones were read by immunoSEQ multiplex PCR, and TCRdb kept only the in-frame ones, dropping some. That table is the source of V, J and clone size, and D and trimming were worked out from the DNA. The sample has about 120,000 clones; about 80% are singletons. The sequenced sample consisted of peripheral blood. The receptor's source is a man in his sixties or seventies with active or convalescent COVID-19. This chain connects TRBV11-2 to TRBJ2-1, with D perhaps TRBD2 (6 bases). The DNA of the CDR3 is TGTGCCAGCAGCTCTAGGGTAGGCGGGAACCACAATGAGCAGTTCTTC. Amino acid sequence: CASSSRVGGNHNEQFF.